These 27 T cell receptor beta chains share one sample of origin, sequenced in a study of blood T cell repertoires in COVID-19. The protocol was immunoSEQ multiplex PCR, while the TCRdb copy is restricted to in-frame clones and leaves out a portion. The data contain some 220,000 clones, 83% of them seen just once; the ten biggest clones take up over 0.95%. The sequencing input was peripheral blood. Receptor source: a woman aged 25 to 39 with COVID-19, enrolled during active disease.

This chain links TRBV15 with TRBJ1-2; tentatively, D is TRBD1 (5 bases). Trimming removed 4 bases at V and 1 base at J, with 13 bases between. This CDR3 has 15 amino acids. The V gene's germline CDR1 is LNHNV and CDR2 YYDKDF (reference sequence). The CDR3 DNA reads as TGTGCCACCAGCAAACAGGCAGTAGTTAACTATGGCTACACCTTC. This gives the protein CATSKQAVVNYGYTF.

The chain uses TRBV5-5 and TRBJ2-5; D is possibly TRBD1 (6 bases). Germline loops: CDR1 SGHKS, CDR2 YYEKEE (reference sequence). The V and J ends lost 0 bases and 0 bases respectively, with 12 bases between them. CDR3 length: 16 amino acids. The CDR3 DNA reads TGTGCCAGCAGCTTGGGACAGGACCTTTACCAAGAGACCCAGTACTTC. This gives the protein CASSLGQDLYQETQYF.

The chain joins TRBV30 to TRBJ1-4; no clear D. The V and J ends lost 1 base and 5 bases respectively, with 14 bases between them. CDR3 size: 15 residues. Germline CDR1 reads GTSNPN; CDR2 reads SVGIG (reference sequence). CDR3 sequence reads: CAWSALTGTNEKLFF. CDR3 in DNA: TGTGCCTGGAGTGCCTTAACGGGTACAAATGAAAAACTGTTTTTT.

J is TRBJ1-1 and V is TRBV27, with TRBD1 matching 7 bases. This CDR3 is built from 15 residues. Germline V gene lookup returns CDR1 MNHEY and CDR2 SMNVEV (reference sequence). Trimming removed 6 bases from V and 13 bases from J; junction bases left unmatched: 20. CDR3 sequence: CASSLLGAGGREGFF. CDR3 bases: TGTGCCAGCAGCCTTCTTGGGGCAGGGGGGCGCGAGGGTTTCTTT.

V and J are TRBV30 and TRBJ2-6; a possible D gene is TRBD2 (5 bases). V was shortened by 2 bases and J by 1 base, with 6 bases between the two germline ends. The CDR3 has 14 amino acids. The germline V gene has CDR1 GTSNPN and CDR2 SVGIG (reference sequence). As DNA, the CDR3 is TGTGCCTGGAGTTCGGGGTCTGGGGCCAACGTCCTGACTTTC. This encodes CAWSSGSGANVLTF.

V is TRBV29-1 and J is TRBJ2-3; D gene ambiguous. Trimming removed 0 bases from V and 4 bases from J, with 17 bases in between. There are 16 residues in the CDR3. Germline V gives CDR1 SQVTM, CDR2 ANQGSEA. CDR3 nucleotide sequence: TGCAGCGTTGAAGAGTTCGAAGCGATCCGACCAGATACGCAGTATTTT. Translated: CSVEEFEAIRPDTQYF.

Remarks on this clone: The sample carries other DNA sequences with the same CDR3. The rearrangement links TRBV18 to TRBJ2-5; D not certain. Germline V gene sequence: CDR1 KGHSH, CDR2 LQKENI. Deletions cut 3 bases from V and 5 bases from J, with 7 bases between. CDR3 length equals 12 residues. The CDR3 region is CASSPSGETQYF. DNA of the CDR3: TGTGCCAGCTCACCCAGTGGCGAGACCCAGTACTTC.

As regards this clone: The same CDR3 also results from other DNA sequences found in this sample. CDR3 amino acids: CASSLLQGNTGELFF. The CDR3, as DNA: TGCGCCAGCAGCTTGCTTCAGGGGAACACCGGGGAGCTGTTTTTT. The rearrangement uses TRBV5-1 and TRBJ2-2, with D maybe TRBD1 (5 bases). Germline V lookup: CDR1 SGHRS, CDR2 YFSETQ. Trimming removed 1 base from V and 1 base from J, with 8 bases in between. This CDR3 has 15 residues.

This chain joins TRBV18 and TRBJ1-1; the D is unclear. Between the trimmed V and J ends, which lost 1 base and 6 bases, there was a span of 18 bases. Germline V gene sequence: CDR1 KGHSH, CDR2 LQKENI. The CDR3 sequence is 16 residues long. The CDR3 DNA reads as TGTGCCAGCTCACCACTCCCCGCTACGGGTAACGCTGAAGCTTTCTTT. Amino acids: CASSPLPATGNAEAFF.

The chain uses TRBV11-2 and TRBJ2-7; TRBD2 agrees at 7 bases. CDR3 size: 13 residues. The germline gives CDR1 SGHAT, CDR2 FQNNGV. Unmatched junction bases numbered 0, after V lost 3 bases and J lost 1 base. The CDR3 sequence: CASSLGGSYEQYF. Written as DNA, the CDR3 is TGTGCCAGCAGCTTGGGGGGGTCCTACGAGCAGTACTTC.

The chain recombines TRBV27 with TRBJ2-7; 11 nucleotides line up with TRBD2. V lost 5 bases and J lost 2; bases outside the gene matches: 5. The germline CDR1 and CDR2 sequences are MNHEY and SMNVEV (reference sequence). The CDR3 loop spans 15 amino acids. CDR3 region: CASSTLSGGAYEQYF. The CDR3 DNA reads TGTGCCAGCAGTACCCTTAGCGGGGGGGCCTACGAGCAGTACTTC.

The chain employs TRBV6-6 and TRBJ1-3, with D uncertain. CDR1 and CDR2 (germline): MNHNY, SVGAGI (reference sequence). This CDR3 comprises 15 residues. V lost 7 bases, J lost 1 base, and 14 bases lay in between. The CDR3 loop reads CASNQPGRSGNTIYF. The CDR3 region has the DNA TGTGCCAGCAACCAACCAGGAAGGTCTGGAAACACCATATATTTT.

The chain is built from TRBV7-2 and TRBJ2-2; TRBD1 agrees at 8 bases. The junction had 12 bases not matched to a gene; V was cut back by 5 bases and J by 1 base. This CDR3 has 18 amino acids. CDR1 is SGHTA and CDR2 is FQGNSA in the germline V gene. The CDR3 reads CASSPTKQGAGNTGELFF. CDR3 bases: TGTGCCAGCAGCCCAACCAAGCAGGGGGCAGGGAACACCGGGGAGCTGTTTTTT.

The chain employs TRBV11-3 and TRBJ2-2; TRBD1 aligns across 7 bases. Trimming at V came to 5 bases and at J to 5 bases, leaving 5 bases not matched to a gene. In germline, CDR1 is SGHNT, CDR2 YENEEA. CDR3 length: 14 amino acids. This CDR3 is CASSNPGGTGELFF. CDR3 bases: TGTGCCAGCAGCAACCCAGGGGGAACCGGGGAGCTGTTTTTT.

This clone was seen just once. The CDR3 reads CASSEDWGLAYNEQFF. The CDR3 nucleotides read TGTGCCAGCAGTGAAGACTGGGGGCTAGCCTACAATGAGCAGTTCTTC. This sequence joins TRBV6-1 and TRBJ2-1; maybe TRBD1 (6 bases). The ends were cut back, 1 base at V and 2 bases at J, with 12 bases in the middle. Germline CDR1 and CDR2: MNHNS and SASEGT. The CDR3 runs 16 residues.

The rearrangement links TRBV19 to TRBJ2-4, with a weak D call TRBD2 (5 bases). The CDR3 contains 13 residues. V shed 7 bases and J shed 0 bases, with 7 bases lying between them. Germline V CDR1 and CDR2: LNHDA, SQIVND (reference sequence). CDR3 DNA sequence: TGTGCCAGTAAGGACTTAGCCAAAAACATTCAGTACTTC. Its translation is CASKDLAKNIQYF. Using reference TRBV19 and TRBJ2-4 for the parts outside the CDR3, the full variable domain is DGGITQSPKYLFRKEGQNVTLSCEQNLNHDAMYWYRQDPGQGLRLIYYSQIVNDFQKGDIAEGYSVSREKKESFPLTVTSAQKNPTAFYLCASKDLAKNIQYFGAGTRLSVL.

The CDR3 reads CASSKSGTGAPGNTIYF. CDR3 DNA: TGTGCCAGCAGCAAATCCGGGACAGGGGCTCCCGGAAACACCATATATTTT. The rearrangement links TRBV5-5 to TRBJ1-3, with 10 bases lining up with TRBD1. The CDR3 sequence is 17 residues long. The V gene end was trimmed by 4 bases and the J gene end by 4 bases; junction bases not matched to a gene: 11. Germline V CDR1 and CDR2: SGHKS, YYEKEE (reference sequence).

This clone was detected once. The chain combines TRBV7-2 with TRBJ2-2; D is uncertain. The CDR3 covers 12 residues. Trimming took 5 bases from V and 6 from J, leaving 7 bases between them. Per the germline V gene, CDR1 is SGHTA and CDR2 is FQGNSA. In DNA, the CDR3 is TGTGCCAGCAGCCCTATCGCCGGGGAGCTGTTTTTT. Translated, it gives CASSPIAGELFF.

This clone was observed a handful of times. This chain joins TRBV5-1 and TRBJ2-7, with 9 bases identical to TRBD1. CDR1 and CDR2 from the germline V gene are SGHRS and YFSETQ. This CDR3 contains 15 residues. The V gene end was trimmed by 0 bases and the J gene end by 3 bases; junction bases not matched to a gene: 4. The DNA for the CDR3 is TGCGCCAGCAGCTTGGGTGGGACAGGGTTCTACGAGCAGTACTTC. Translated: CASSLGGTGFYEQYF.

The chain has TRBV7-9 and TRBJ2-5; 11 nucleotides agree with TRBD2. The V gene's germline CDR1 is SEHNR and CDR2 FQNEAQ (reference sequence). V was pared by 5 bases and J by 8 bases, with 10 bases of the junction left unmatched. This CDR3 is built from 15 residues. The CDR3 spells CASSGPGLAASTQYF. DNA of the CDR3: TGTGCCAGCAGCGGGCCGGGACTAGCGGCTTCCACCCAGTACTTC.

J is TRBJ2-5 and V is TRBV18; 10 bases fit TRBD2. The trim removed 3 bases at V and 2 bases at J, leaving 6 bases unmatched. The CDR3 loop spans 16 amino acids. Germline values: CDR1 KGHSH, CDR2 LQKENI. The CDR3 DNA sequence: TGTGCCAGCTCACCTTATAGCGGGAGGCCTCAAGAGACCCAGTACTTC. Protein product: CASSPYSGRPQETQYF.

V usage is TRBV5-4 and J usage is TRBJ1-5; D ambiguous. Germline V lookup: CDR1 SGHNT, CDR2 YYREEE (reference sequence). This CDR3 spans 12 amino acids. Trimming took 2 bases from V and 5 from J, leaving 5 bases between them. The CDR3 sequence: CASSFGDQPQHF. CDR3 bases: TGTGCCAGCAGCTTTGGAGATCAGCCCCAGCATTTT.

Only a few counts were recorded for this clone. The CDR3: CASRQQGRSREQYF. CDR3 DNA sequence: TGTGCCAGCAGGCAACAGGGGAGAAGCCGGGAGCAGTACTTC. The chain couples TRBV6-5 to TRBJ2-7, with 7 bases aligning to TRBD1. This CDR3 contains 14 residues. CDR1 MNHEY and CDR2 SVGAGI come from the germline V gene. Trimming removed 6 bases from V and 7 bases from J; junction bases left unmatched: 12.

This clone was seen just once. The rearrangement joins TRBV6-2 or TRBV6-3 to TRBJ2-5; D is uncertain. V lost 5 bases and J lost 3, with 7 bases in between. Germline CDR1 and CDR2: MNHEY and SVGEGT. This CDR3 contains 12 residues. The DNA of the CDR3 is TGTGCCAGCAGTCAGAACAAAGAGACCCAGTACTTC. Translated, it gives CASSQNKETQYF.

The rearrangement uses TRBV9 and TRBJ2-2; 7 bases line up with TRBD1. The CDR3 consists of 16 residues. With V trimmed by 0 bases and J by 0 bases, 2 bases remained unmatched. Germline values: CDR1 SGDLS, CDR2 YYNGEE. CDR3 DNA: TGTGCCAGCAGCGTAGCGGGGACAGCGAACACCGGGGAGCTGTTTTTT. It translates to CASSVAGTANTGELFF.

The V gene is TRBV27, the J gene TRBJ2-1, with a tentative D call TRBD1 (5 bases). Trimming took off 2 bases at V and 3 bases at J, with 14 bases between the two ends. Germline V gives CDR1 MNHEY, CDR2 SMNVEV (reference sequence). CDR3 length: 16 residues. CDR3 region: CASSLGSGPSYNEQFF. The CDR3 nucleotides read TGTGCCAGCAGTTTAGGGTCAGGGCCGAGCTACAATGAGCAGTTCTTC.

CDR3: CASSLVPTGLTGELFF. DNA for the CDR3: TGTGCCAGCAGCTTAGTTCCGACAGGGCTCACCGGGGAGCTGTTTTTT. The V and J genes are TRBV7-2 and TRBJ2-2; 7 bases fit TRBD1. The CDR3 runs 16 residues. The germline gives CDR1 SGHTA, CDR2 FQGNSA. J gave up 4 bases and V 1 base, and 6 bases lay outside the gene matches.